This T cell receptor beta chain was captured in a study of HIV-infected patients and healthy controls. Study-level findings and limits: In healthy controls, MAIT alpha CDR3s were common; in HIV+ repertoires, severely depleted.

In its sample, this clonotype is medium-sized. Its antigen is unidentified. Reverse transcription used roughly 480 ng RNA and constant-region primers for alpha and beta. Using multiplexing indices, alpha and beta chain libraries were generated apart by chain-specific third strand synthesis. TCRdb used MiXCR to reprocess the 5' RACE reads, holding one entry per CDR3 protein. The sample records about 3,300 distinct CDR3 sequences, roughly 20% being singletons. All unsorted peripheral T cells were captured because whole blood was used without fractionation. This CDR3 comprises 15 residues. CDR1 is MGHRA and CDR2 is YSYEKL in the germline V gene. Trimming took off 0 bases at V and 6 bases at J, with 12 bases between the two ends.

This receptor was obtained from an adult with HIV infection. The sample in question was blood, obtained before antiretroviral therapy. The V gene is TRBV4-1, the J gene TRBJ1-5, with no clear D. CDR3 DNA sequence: TGCGCCAGCAGCCAAGAGGATTGGGTGAGTCAGCCCCAGCATTTT. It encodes CASSQEDWVSQPQHF.